Listed here are 11 T cell receptor beta chains from one sample, sequenced in a study of PD-1 blockade in classical Hodgkin lymphoma. Every patient experienced relapse after autologous stem cell transplantation, and brentuximab vedotin exposure varied. Researchers report purifying CD4+ T cells from thawed PBMCs by magnetic negative selection. The protocol was immunoSEQ multiplex PCR, while the TCRdb copy is restricted to in-frame clones and leaves out a portion. Of 10,000 to 15,000 clones listed, roughly 90% are singletons. The sample in question was CD4+ T cells from blood, obtained at baseline. Receptors were obtained from a human donor with classical Hodgkin lymphoma.

The chain carries TRBV9 and TRBJ2-7; a possible D gene is TRBD2 (6 bases). The germline V gene has CDR1 SGDLS and CDR2 YYNGEE. V lost 1 base to trimming and J lost 2 bases, with 13 bases between them. This CDR3 is 15 amino acids long. The CDR3 reads CASSVNAGLTYEQYF. Here the CDR3 DNA reads TGTGCCAGCAGCGTAAACGCGGGGCTGACCTACGAGCAGTACTTC.

CDR3 in DNA: TGTGCCAGCAGCCCACAGTCTTACTACGAGCAGTACTTC. Amino acids: CASSPQSYYEQYF. The chain has TRBV6-6 and TRBJ2-7; the D is unclear. The CDR3 extends over 13 amino acids. From germline, CDR1 is MNHNY and CDR2 SVGAGI (reference sequence). The V gene lost 6 bases and the J gene lost 3 bases, with 12 bases spanning the gap.

The rearrangement links TRBV18 to TRBJ2-3; D is possibly TRBD2 (5 bases). The V end was cut by 1 base, the J end by 2 bases, with 13 bases between. Per germline, CDR1 KGHSH and CDR2 LQKENI. The CDR3 runs 16 residues. CDR3 in DNA: TGTGCCAGCTCACCACTTTCTAGCCTGAACACAGATACGCAGTATTTT. Its translation: CASSPLSSLNTDTQYF. Looking up the rest from reference TRBV18 and TRBJ2-3 gives the full variable domain: NAGVMQNPRHLVRRRGQEARLRCSPMKGHSHVYWYRQLPEEGLKFMVYLQKENIIDESGMPKERFSAEFPKEGPSILRIQQVVRGDSAAYFCASSPLSSLNTDTQYFGPGTRLTVL.

This rearrangement joins TRBV5-1 to TRBJ2-3; no clear D. The CDR3 is 16 residues long. Germline V gives CDR1 SGHRS, CDR2 YFSETQ. V shed 0 bases and J shed 1 base, with 12 bases lying between them. As DNA, the CDR3 is TGCGCCAGCAGCTTGGTGGGCAGCTCGGGCACAGATACGCAGTATTTT. Protein product: CASSLVGSSGTDTQYF. Supplemented by reference TRBV5-1 and TRBJ2-3, the full variable domain reads KAGVTQTPRYLIKTRGQQVTLSCSPISGHRSVSWYQQTPGQGLQFLFEYFSETQRNKGNFPGRFSGRQFSNSRSEMNVSTLELGDSALYLCASSLVGSSGTDTQYFGPGTRLTVL.

V usage is TRBV6-5 and J usage is TRBJ2-2; 11 bases align to TRBD2. From germline, CDR1 is MNHEY and CDR2 SVGAGI. V lost 2 bases to trimming and J lost 6 bases; unmatched junction nucleotides: 2. The CDR3 spans 15 residues. Here the CDR3 DNA reads TGTGCCAGCAGTTACGCTAGCGGGGGGTCCGGGGAGCTGTTTTTT. This gives the protein CASSYASGGSGELFF.

The chain uses TRBV5-4 and TRBJ2-3, with D unclear. This CDR3 has 14 amino acids. Germline loops: CDR1 SGHNT, CDR2 YYREEE (reference sequence). Trimming removed 0 bases at V and 0 bases at J, with 5 bases between. The CDR3 is CASSLESSTDTQYF. The CDR3 bases are TGTGCCAGCAGCTTGGAATCGAGCACAGATACGCAGTATTTT.

A few counts support this clone. The chain uses TRBV2 and TRBJ1-6; D is unclear. Trimming cost V 5 bases and J 7 bases, with 15 bases left between them. Germline-derived CDR1 and CDR2 are SNHLY and FYNNEI. This CDR3 region has 15 residues. CDR3 in DNA: TGTGCCAGCAGTTTGAGTCCGAGCGGGAATTCACCCCTCCACTTT. Its translation: CASSLSPSGNSPLHF.

The chain links TRBV5-5 to TRBJ1-3; D unresolved. Germline assignment: CDR1 SGHKS and CDR2 YYEKEE (reference sequence). This CDR3 comprises 14 residues. Deletions cut 3 bases from V and 4 bases from J, with 11 bases between. The CDR3 reads CASSSRTQGNTIYF. The CDR3 bases are TGTGCCAGCAGCTCGCGCACCCAGGGAAACACCATATATTTT.

The V and J genes are TRBV6-1 and TRBJ2-7, with D possibly called TRBD1 or TRBD2 (6 bases each). The V gene lost 6 bases and the J gene lost 3 bases, with 18 bases spanning the gap. Looked up from germline, CDR1 is MNHNS and CDR2 is SASEGT. The CDR3 consists of 15 residues. CDR3 in amino acids: CASSVGGRGIYEQYF. The CDR3, as DNA: TGTGCCAGCAGCGTCGGGGGCAGGGGAATCTACGAGCAGTACTTC.

With respect to this clone: This sample includes further DNA sequences coding for the same CDR3. The rearrangement links TRBV29-1 to TRBJ1-1; possibly TRBD1 for D (5 bases). V was shortened by 4 bases and J by 8 bases, with 11 bases between the two germline ends. From germline, CDR1 is SQVTM and CDR2 ANQGSEA. The CDR3 is 11 residues long. In DNA form, the CDR3 reads TGCAGCGTTGGAGGGGCCCCCGAAGCTTTCTTT. Protein sequence: CSVGGAPEAFF.

CDR3 sequence: CASNPGQTYNEQFF. The CDR3 bases are TGTGCCAGTAACCCGGGACAGACGTACAATGAGCAGTTCTTC. The V gene is TRBV19, the J gene TRBJ2-1; TRBD1 aligns across 7 bases. From germline, CDR1 is LNHDA and CDR2 SQIVND (reference sequence). The CDR3 loop spans 14 amino acids. The V segment lost 7 bases and the J segment 4 bases; nucleotides outside the gene matches: 7.